The source of this T cell receptor beta chain is a study of T cell repertoires and HLA-DP antigens. About the research overall: Donors were two male and one female, aged 18-to-29 to 60-to-69. DNA input averaged approximately 0.2 ug in sorted CD137+CD4+ and roughly 1.2 ug in pre-culture CD4+. Regarding the study as a whole: Previously undetected clones averaged approximately 38% and 46% against the two alleles respectively. Naive and memory CD4+ cells were analysed together, not apart.

The V and J ends lost 1 base and 5 bases respectively, with 10 bases between them. Germline CDR1 and CDR2: SGHRS and YFSETQ. The CDR3 is made up of 14 amino acids. In regard to this clone: What it binds is unknown.

The method was immunoSEQ multiplex PCR; TCRdb's version includes in-frame clones alone and lacks a portion of them. The sample consists of about 120,000 clones, more than 85% of them appearing once. Sequences were obtained from CD4+ T cells from PBMCs. The rearrangement joins TRBV5-1 to TRBJ2-1; TRBD2 is a possible D gene (5 bases). This clonotype was obtained from a woman younger than 30 in good health and CMV-seronegative. CDR3: CASSLPLDDNEQFF. The CDR3 DNA is TGCGCCAGCAGCTTGCCACTAGACGACAATGAGCAGTTCTTC.